This is a list of T cell receptor beta chains from one sample in a study of blood T cell repertoires in COVID-19. Sequencing used immunoSEQ multiplex PCR; TCRdb keeps in-frame clones, though not all of them. This table has around 95,000 clones, about 86% appearing once. Sequences were obtained from peripheral blood. The source of these receptors is a human donor in a cohort sampled during active COVID-19. Both conserved end residues are part of each CDR3. The D gene is left open where the match is weak. Only some rows state a clone size, as once, few, many or a class for expanded clones.

TRBV7-9	NA	TRBJ2-7	NA	TGTGCCAGCAGCTCCCCCCCAGATACCTACGAGCAGTACTTC	CASSSPPDTYEQYF
TRBV10-3	TRBD1	TRBJ2-5	NA	TGTGCCATCAGGGCGGACAGGGGTTCGGAGACCCAGTACTTC	CAIRADRGSETQYF
TRBV4-2	TRBD2	TRBJ2-7	NA	TGTGCCAGCCACTTAGGCGGGGGACTTCCTCACGAGCAGTACTTC	CASHLGGGLPHEQYF
TRBV5-1	TRBD1	TRBJ2-7	NA	TGCGCCAGCAGCTGGCCTGAGCGGCCAGAAACAGGGGTTATCTACGAGCAGTACTTC	CASSWPERPETGVIYEQYF
TRBV3-1/TRBV3-2	TRBD2	TRBJ2-3	NA	TGTGCCAGCAGCCAAGTATCCCCAGCGGGAGGGCCTAGCACAGATACGCAGTATTTT	CASSQVSPAGGPSTDTQYF
TRBV13	TRBD1	TRBJ1-2	NA	TGTGCCAGCAGCGTACTACGGGACAGGGGGGCTTTCTTATATGGCTACACCTTC	CASSVLRDRGAFLYGYTF
TRBV11-3	NA	TRBJ2-1	NA	TGTGCCAGCAGCCCCGGGGGAAGTCCTTTCAATGAGCAGTTCTTC	CASSPGGSPFNEQFF
TRBV11-2	NA	TRBJ2-6	NA	TGTGCCAGCAGCTTATCCAGGGTCGGGGCCAACGTCCTGACTTTC	CASSLSRVGANVLTF
TRBV6-1	TRBD1	TRBJ2-1	NA	TGTGCCAGCAGTGGAGGGGAAAGGTGGGACAGAATTTACAATGAGCAGTTCTTC	CASSGGERWDRIYNEQFF
TRBV10-3	TRBD1	TRBJ2-7	NA	TGTGCCATCAGCCTAGGACAGGGGGTATACGAGCAGTACTTC	CAISLGQGVYEQYF
TRBV10-3	NA	TRBJ2-7	NA	TGTGCCATCACGTCCGGAGGGATGACAGGGTTGGGGGAGCAGTACTTC	CAITSGGMTGLGEQYF
TRBV6-5	TRBD1	TRBJ1-1	few	TGTGCCAGCAGGTTTGGGACAGGGGCAATTGGAACAGCTTTCTTT	CASRFGTGAIGTAFF
TRBV7-6	TRBD2	TRBJ2-3	NA	TGTGCCAGCAGCTTGAAATCATCCGGGCCCTGGACTAGCGGCACAGATACGCAGTATTTT	CASSLKSSGPWTSGTDTQYF
TRBV28	TRBD2	TRBJ2-1	NA	TGTGCCAGCAGTGGCGGCACTAGCGGGAGTTACAATGAGCAGTTCTTC	CASSGGTSGSYNEQFF
TRBV7-2	TRBD2	TRBJ2-1	NA	TGTGCCAGCAGCGGGACTAGTCGCTACAATGAGCAGTTCTTC	CASSGTSRYNEQFF
TRBV3-1/TRBV3-2	TRBD2	TRBJ2-7	NA	TGTGCCAGCAGCCAGGGCCGGACTAGCGGGAGTTTCTACGAGCAGTACTTC	CASSQGRTSGSFYEQYF
TRBV14	TRBD1	TRBJ1-2	once	TGTGCCAGCAGCCAAGACGTCGGACAGGGGGGAGGCTACACCTTC	CASSQDVGQGGGYTF
TRBV5-1	TRBD2	TRBJ2-5	NA	TGCGCCAGCAGCCAAGGACTAGCGGGGGCCGCGGAGACCCAGTACTTC	CASSQGLAGAAETQYF
TRBV5-4	NA	TRBJ2-1	NA	TGTGCCAGCAGCCTAGACAGCAATGAGCAGTTCTTC	CASSLDSNEQFF
TRBV23-1	NA	TRBJ2-1	NA	TGCGCCAGCACCCAGGGAAATGAGCAGTTCTTC	CASTQGNEQFF
TRBV19	NA	TRBJ2-7	NA	TGTGCCAGTAGTATTCGCAGAGTCTTCCGGGACACGATCTACGAGCAGTACTTC	CASSIRRVFRDTIYEQYF
TRBV5-1	TRBD1	TRBJ1-6	NA	TGCGCCAGCAGCTTGACCGGGACAGGTCAATCACCCCTCCACTTT	CASSLTGTGQSPLHF
TRBV30	NA	TRBJ1-4	NA	TGTGCCTGGAGTGCGCCCCAGGTAGGAGGTGAAAAACTGTTTTTT	CAWSAPQVGGEKLFF
TRBV6-6	TRBD1	TRBJ2-5	NA	TGTGCCAGCATGCGGTCCGGGACAGGGAAAGAGACCCAGTACTTC	CASMRSGTGKETQYF
TRBV30	TRBD1	TRBJ2-7	NA	TGTGCCTGCACCCCACCCTTCGGGACAGGGGCCTACGAGCAGTACTTC	CACTPPFGTGAYEQYF
TRBV5-5	NA	TRBJ2-6	NA	TGTGCCAGCAGCCGGGTTTCAGGGTTTGGGGCCAACGTCCTGACTTTC	CASSRVSGFGANVLTF
TRBV2	NA	TRBJ2-7	once	TGTGCCAGCAGTACTCAGGGGTACGAGCAGTACTTC	CASSTQGYEQYF
TRBV3-1/TRBV3-2	TRBD1	TRBJ2-7	NA	TGTGCCAGCAGCCGGGACAGATTCTACGAGCAGTACTTC	CASSRDRFYEQYF
TRBV4-2	NA	TRBJ1-6	NA	TGTGCCAGCAGCCGGGATGACAGCTATAATTCACCCCTCCACTTT	CASSRDDSYNSPLHF
TRBV15	TRBD1	TRBJ1-6	NA	TGTGCCACCAGCAGAGATCTCCCCCGGACAGGTTCTAATTCACCCCTCCACTTT	CATSRDLPRTGSNSPLHF
TRBV10-3	TRBD1	TRBJ2-1	NA	TGTGCCATCAGTAGCCGGACAGGGGGCTCCGGGCAGTTCTTC	CAISSRTGGSGQFF
TRBV6-5	TRBD2	TRBJ2-1	NA	TGTGCCAGCAGTCCTAGCGGGAGTAGTTACAATGAGCAGTTCTTC	CASSPSGSSYNEQFF
TRBV28	TRBD1	TRBJ1-2	NA	TGTGCCAGCATCAAAGGGGGCCCAAGCTATGGCTACACCTTC	CASIKGGPSYGYTF
TRBV28	NA	TRBJ1-1	NA	TGTGCCAGCAGTGACCTACAGGGTTACACTGAAGCTTTCTTT	CASSDLQGYTEAFF
TRBV19	NA	TRBJ1-5	NA	TGTGCCAGTGATCGACCGGGGAGTGTAGGCAATCAGCCCCAGCATTTT	CASDRPGSVGNQPQHF